The 10 T cell receptor beta chains given below trace back to one sample, sequenced in a study of cytomegalovirus exposure and HLA in healthy donors (TCRdb year 2017). Libraries were constructed by the immunoSEQ multiplex PCR assay. The multiplex PCR relied on a mix of 60 forward primers for TCR Vbeta segments and 13 reverse primers for TCR Jbeta segments. TCRdb took this table from immuneACCESS and kept in-frame rearrangements with V and J called. Such tables lack part of the clones; where checked against another copy, unresolved V genes explain under half of the gap, and the rest is unexplained. The sample contains some 200,000 clones, 81% of them found a single time. The ten largest account for less than 4.5% of the sample. Sequenced sample: PBMCs. The receptors were gathered from a man aged 45-60 years in good health and CMV-seronegative.

The rearrangement uses TRBV28 and TRBJ1-3, with 7 bases aligning to TRBD1. This CDR3 region has 18 residues. V gave up 3 bases and J gave up 0 bases; unmatched junction bases: 11. Germline values: CDR1 MDHEN, CDR2 SYDVKM. The CDR3 loop is CASSFQQGPFPSGNTIYF. The CDR3 nucleotides read TGTGCCAGCAGTTTCCAACAGGGGCCGTTCCCCTCTGGAAACACCATATATTTT.

The chain links TRBV30 to TRBJ1-3, with 7 bases aligning to TRBD1. The CDR3 covers 15 residues. The germline V gene encodes CDR1 GTSNPN and CDR2 SVGIG (reference sequence). Trimming took 0 bases from V and 8 from J; bases not matched to a gene: 10. DNA of the CDR3: TGTGCCTGGAGTGTACAGGGGCCTTACATGGACACCATATATTTT. It translates to CAWSVQGPYMDTIYF.

With respect to this clone: In the same sample, other DNA sequences code for this CDR3. The J gene is TRBJ2-1, the V gene TRBV5-1, with 13 bases aligning to TRBD2. V was pared by 4 bases and J by 5 bases, with 6 bases of the junction left unmatched. This CDR3 region has 16 residues. Germline V gene data show CDR1 as SGHRS and CDR2 as YFSETQ. Here the CDR3 DNA reads TGCGCCAGCAGCCTCCGACTAGCGGGGGGAAACAATGAGCAGTTCTTC. This encodes CASSLRLAGGNNEQFF.

This chain links TRBV11-3 with TRBJ2-5; no definite D call. This CDR3 has 13 residues. The germline V gene has CDR1 SGHNT and CDR2 YENEEA. V was trimmed by 5 bases and J by 4 bases, leaving 11 bases between them. DNA of the CDR3: TGTGCCAGCAGCCGATACGTCGGAGAGACCCAGTACTTC. Protein product: CASSRYVGETQYF.

With respect to this clone: An end of the junction differs from the germline gene, which may be a read error. The rearrangement links TRBV18 to TRBJ2-6; tentative D call: TRBD1 (5 bases). This CDR3 is 17 amino acids long. The germline V gene encodes CDR1 KGHSH and CDR2 LQKENI. The CDR3 DNA reads TGTGCCAGCTCGCCACTTGTTGACAGCTCTGGGGCCAACGTCCTGACTTTC. Translated, it gives CASSPLVDSSGANVLTF.

This chain links TRBV10-3 with TRBJ2-3, with a possible D match to TRBD2 (6 bases). The CDR3 has 18 residues. Per germline, CDR1 ENHRY and CDR2 SYGVKD. V lost 0 bases to trimming and J lost 0 bases, with 16 bases between them. The CDR3 nucleotides are TGTGCCATCAGTGAGTCGAACGGGGGTTACCTTAGCACAGATACGCAGTATTTT. This translates into CAISESNGGYLSTDTQYF.

CDR3: CASSYSIGAARFF. DNA of the CDR3: TGTGCCAGCAGTTACTCGATCGGCGCAGCGCGGTTCTTC. The genes are TRBV6-5 and TRBJ2-1; the D is unclear. Trimming cost V 0 bases and J 15 bases, with 15 bases left between them. The CDR3 is made up of 13 amino acids. CDR1 is MNHEY, CDR2 SVGAGI, per germline.

Worth noting for this clone: The identical CDR3 is also encoded by other nucleotide sequences in the sample. The gene calls are TRBV27 and TRBJ2-3, with no clear D. CDR1 is MNHEY, CDR2 SMNVEV, per germline (reference sequence). The CDR3 runs to 13 residues. The V and J ends lost 5 bases and 1 base respectively, with 7 bases between them. CDR3 coding DNA: TGTGCCAGCAGTCCCCTTGGCACAGATACGCAGTATTTT. Amino acids: CASSPLGTDTQYF.

The chain uses TRBV9 and TRBJ2-3; D not certain. V was trimmed by 3 bases and J by 4 bases, leaving 12 bases between them. In germline, CDR1 is SGDLS, CDR2 YYNGEE. This CDR3 has 14 amino acids. CDR3 bases: TGTGCCAGCAGCGACCACCCTACGGCAGATACGCAGTATTTT. This sequence encodes CASSDHPTADTQYF.

V gene TRBV2 combines with J gene TRBJ2-7; TRBD1 matches 10 bases. The CDR3 spans 13 residues. V lost 6 bases to trimming and J lost 4 bases; unmatched junction nucleotides: 3. Per the germline V gene, CDR1 is SNHLY and CDR2 is FYNNEI. CDR3 sequence (DNA): TGTGCCAGCAGGAGGGACAGGGGATACGAGCAGTACTTC. Translating it yields CASRRDRGYEQYF.